The rows below give T cell receptor beta chains drawn from one sample of a study of blood T cell repertoires in COVID-19. The assay was immunoSEQ multiplex PCR, and TCRdb's table has in-frame clones only and misses some. The sample holds tens of thousands of clones, almost 90% seen once. The sample comprised peripheral blood. The source is a man aged 45-65 years with acute or convalescent COVID-19. Both conserved end residues are part of each CDR3. A D gene is named only where the DNA matches it firmly. Rows may omit the clone size; those that give it use once, few, many or a size class.

CDR3 length	V gene	J gene	D gene	clone size	CDR3 protein	CDR3 DNA
14	TRBV29-1	TRBJ2-3	.	.	CSVGYAVYTDTQYF	TGCAGCGTTGGATACGCGGTTTACACAGATACGCAGTATTTT
14	TRBV7-2	TRBJ2-3	.	.	CASSANGEGGTQYF	TGTGCCAGCAGCGCAAACGGGGAAGGGGGTACGCAGTATTTT
15	TRBV30	TRBJ2-5	TRBD2	once	CAWSGLAGARETQYF	TGTGCCTGGAGTGGACTAGCGGGAGCGCGAGAGACCCAGTACTTC
15	TRBV5-1	TRBJ2-5	.	.	CASSLGYQAVETQYF	TGCGCCAGCAGCTTGGGTTACCAAGCGGTGGAGACCCAGTACTTC
15	TRBV5-6	TRBJ2-3	.	.	CASSFSRVSTDTQYF	TGTGCCAGCAGCTTCAGCCGGGTTAGCACAGATACGCAGTATTTT
14	TRBV29-1	TRBJ1-2	.	.	CSVERHLGSYGYTF	TGCAGCGTTGAGCGACACCTAGGGAGCTATGGCTACACCTTC
16	TRBV19	TRBJ2-1	TRBD2	.	CASALGLAGSYNEQFF	TGTGCCAGTGCCCTGGGACTAGCGGGCTCCTACAATGAGCAGTTCTTC
14	TRBV5-1	TRBJ1-3	.	.	CASSVDSSGNTIYF	TGCGCCAGCAGCGTGGACAGCTCTGGAAACACCATATATTTT
14	TRBV7-9	TRBJ2-7	TRBD1	.	CASSLTTGIYEQYF	TGTGCCAGCAGCTTAACGACAGGGATCTACGAGCAGTACTTC
14	TRBV30	TRBJ1-2	.	.	CAWIRLGLDYGYTF	TGTGCCTGGATTAGACTGGGACTAGACTATGGCTACACCTTC
14	TRBV11-3	TRBJ2-1	TRBD2	.	CASGLAGDIYEQFF	TGTGCCAGCGGACTAGCGGGAGATATCTATGAGCAGTTCTTC
15	TRBV2	TRBJ1-3	TRBD1	.	CASSVGQGPGNTIYF	TGTGCCAGCAGTGTAGGACAGGGGCCTGGAAACACCATATATTTT
16	TRBV27	TRBJ2-3	TRBD2	.	CASSYGGRLGTDTQYF	TGTGCCAGCAGTTATGGCGGGAGGCTGGGCACAGATACGCAGTATTTT